Below are 30 T cell receptor beta chains sequenced from a single sample in a study of cytomegalovirus exposure and HLA in healthy donors. The PCR ran on 60 Vbeta and 13 Jbeta primers. Sequencing used immunoSEQ multiplex PCR; TCRdb keeps in-frame clones, though not all of them. Of under 200,000 clones listed, 68% were seen once; the top ten hold around 4%. Sequencing was carried out using PBMCs. These TCRs come from a woman under 30 in good health and CMV-seropositive.

This chain uses TRBV15 with TRBJ2-5, with D perhaps TRBD1 (6 bases). The V end was cut by 0 bases, the J end by 6 bases, with 14 bases between. This CDR3 spans 15 amino acids. CDR1 and CDR2 from the germline V gene are LNHNV and YYDKDF (reference sequence). CDR3 region: CATSREGRGRQTQYF. CDR3 DNA: TGTGCCACCAGCAGAGAAGGCAGGGGCCGCCAGACCCAGTACTTC.

V is TRBV7-6 and J is TRBJ1-6; tentatively, D is TRBD1 (5 bases). Germline-derived CDR1 and CDR2 are SGHVS and FNYEAQ. The CDR3 runs to 14 residues. The ends were cut back, 0 bases at V and 8 bases at J, with 8 bases in the middle. The CDR3 DNA reads TGTGCCAGCAGCTTAGCGGGGGGGGATTCACCCCTCCACTTT. Translated, it gives CASSLAGGDSPLHF.

The rearrangement joins TRBV28 to TRBJ1-1; TRBD1 aligns across 8 bases. The trim removed 5 bases at V and 11 bases at J, leaving 7 bases unmatched. The length of the CDR3 is 12 residues. CDR1 is MDHEN, CDR2 SYDVKM, per germline. DNA of the CDR3: TGTGCCAGCAGTATCAACAGGGGGGAGGCTTTCTTT. Residues: CASSINRGEAFF.

The rearrangement uses TRBV19 and TRBJ2-5; TRBD2 is a possible D gene (6 bases). The CDR3 contains 13 residues. Trimming left V 4 bases short and J 2 bases short, with 8 bases between. CDR1 is LNHDA and CDR2 is SQIVND in the germline V gene (reference sequence). The CDR3 protein is CASSTTRQETQYF. Written as DNA, the CDR3 is TGTGCCAGTAGTACGACTAGACAAGAGACCCAGTACTTC.

Remarks on this clone: One junction end disagrees with the germline gene, perhaps due to a read error. The CDR3 spells CASSPVPSSF. CDR3 nucleotide sequence: TGTGCCAGCAGCCCCGTCCCCAGTTCCTTC. The rearrangement links TRBV7-9 to TRBJ2-4; unclear D gene. This CDR3 region has 10 residues. Germline loops: CDR1 SEHNR, CDR2 FQNEAQ (reference sequence).

The chain carries TRBV5-1 and TRBJ1-2; D might be TRBD1 (5 bases). Germline V gives CDR1 SGHRS, CDR2 YFSETQ. Trimming left V 2 bases short and J 4 bases short, with 12 bases between. The length of the CDR3 is 14 residues. CDR3: CASSLGVAGYGYTF. The CDR3 bases are TGCGCCAGCAGCTTAGGGGTAGCCGGCTATGGCTACACCTTC.

The chain is built from TRBV18 and TRBJ1-2, with 7 positions matching TRBD1. Losses at the gene ends were 5 bases for V and 3 bases for J; bases not matched to a gene: 3. The germline CDR1 and CDR2 sequences are KGHSH and LQKENI. The CDR3 has 13 residues. CDR3 nucleotide sequence: TGTGCCAGCTCAGAGGGACAGCACTATGGCTACACCTTC. Its protein is CASSEGQHYGYTF. Full variable domain (rest looked up from reference TRBV18 and TRBJ1-2): NAGVMQNPRHLVRRRGQEARLRCSPMKGHSHVYWYRQLPEEGLKFMVYLQKENIIDESGMPKERFSAEFPKEGPSILRIQQVVRGDSAAYFCASSEGQHYGYTFGSGTRLTVV.

The chain links TRBV25-1 to TRBJ2-1, with TRBD2 identical over 7 bases. Germline trimming cut 8 bases from V and 0 bases from J; bases unmatched to any gene: 1. There are 13 residues in the CDR3. From germline, CDR1 is MGHDK and CDR2 SYGVNS. Here the CDR3 DNA reads TGTGCCAGCCGGGACTACTCCTACAATGAGCAGTTCTTC. This encodes CASRDYSYNEQFF.

The rearrangement links TRBV11-2 to TRBJ2-7; 9 positions match TRBD2. The CDR3 runs to 16 residues. Germline V gives CDR1 SGHAT, CDR2 FQNNGV. V gave up 5 bases and J gave up 6 bases; unmatched junction bases: 14. CDR3 in DNA: TGTGCCAGCAGCCCGACCTCGACTAGCGGATGGGCCGAGCAGTACTTC. Its protein is CASSPTSTSGWAEQYF.

V gene TRBV4-1 combines with J gene TRBJ1-2, with 10 bases aligning to TRBD1. V shed 3 bases and J 4 bases; nucleotides not matched to a gene: 5. The CDR3 length is 15 residues. The germline V gene has CDR1 MGHRA and CDR2 YSYEKL. The chain's CDR3 is CASSQGQGIAYGYTF. The CDR3 nucleotides are TGCGCCAGCAGCCAGGGACAGGGGATTGCCTATGGCTACACCTTC.

The rearrangement links TRBV4-3 to TRBJ2-1, with TRBD2 matching 12 bases. This CDR3 is 15 amino acids long. The V and J ends lost 7 bases and 4 bases, in that order; junction bases with no gene match: 5. Germline V gene data show CDR1 as LGHNA and CDR2 as YSLEER. The CDR3, as DNA: TGCGCCAGCACCGAAGGGACTAGCGGGTACAATGAGCAGTTCTTC. This codes for CASTEGTSGYNEQFF.

The chain employs TRBV7-6 and TRBJ1-1, with TRBD1 identical over 7 bases. CDR3 length: 16 residues. J was trimmed by 3 bases and V by 4 bases; bases with no gene match: 11. Germline CDR1 reads SGHVS; CDR2 reads FNYEAQ. The CDR3 spells CASSSQGVRGDTEAFF. CDR3 bases: TGTGCCAGCAGCTCCCAGGGGGTGCGAGGGGACACTGAAGCTTTCTTT.

The rearrangement joins TRBV6-5 to TRBJ1-5; maybe TRBD1 (6 bases). V gave up 5 bases and J gave up 0 bases, with 11 bases separating them. CDR3 size: 15 residues. Germline loops: CDR1 MNHEY, CDR2 SVGAGI. CDR3 nucleotide sequence: TGTGCCAGCAGTACAGGACAGAATAGCAATCAGCCCCAGCATTTT. It translates to CASSTGQNSNQPQHF.

The rearrangement uses TRBV7-9 and TRBJ2-5; weak D call: TRBD1 (5 bases). The CDR3 totals 14 residues. V was cut by 2 bases and J by 5 bases, with 12 bases left in between. Per the germline V gene, CDR1 is SEHNR and CDR2 is FQNEAQ (reference sequence). The CDR3 nucleotides are TGTGCCAGCAGCTTACTCCCAGGGTGGGAGACCCAGTACTTC. Translation gives CASSLLPGWETQYF.

The rearrangement joins TRBV6-5 to TRBJ2-5; no clear D. CDR3 length: 12 residues. CDR1 MNHEY and CDR2 SVGAGI come from the germline V gene. V shed 6 bases and J shed 4 bases, with 9 bases lying between them. The CDR3 bases are TGTGCCAGCAGCACTACCCTAGAGACCCAGTACTTC. It is translated as CASSTTLETQYF.

Regarding this clone: In the same sample, other DNA sequences code for this CDR3. V is TRBV5-1 and J is TRBJ2-7, with TRBD1 identical over 7 bases. V gave up 3 bases and J gave up 0 bases; unmatched junction bases: 3. Germline V gives CDR1 SGHRS, CDR2 YFSETQ. This CDR3 is built from 14 residues. The CDR3 DNA reads as TGCGCCAGCAGCTCCGGACAGGTCTCCTACGAGCAGTACTTC. Protein product: CASSSGQVSYEQYF. The full variable domain, completed using reference TRBV5-1 and TRBJ2-7, is KAGVTQTPRYLIKTRGQQVTLSCSPISGHRSVSWYQQTPGQGLQFLFEYFSETQRNKGNFPGRFSGRQFSNSRSEMNVSTLELGDSALYLCASSSGQVSYEQYFGPGTRLTVT.

This clone was counted only a few times. The J gene is TRBJ1-4, the V gene TRBV7-2, with 9 bases fitting TRBD1. This CDR3 spans 16 amino acids. The germline CDR1 and CDR2 sequences are SGHTA and FQGNSA. V trimming: 5 bases; J trimming: 5 bases; junction bases outside the gene matches: 9. The CDR3 reads CASSPDYRGLNEKLFF. CDR3 DNA sequence: TGTGCCAGCAGCCCGGATTACAGGGGGCTGAATGAAAAACTGTTTTTT.

The chain joins TRBV9 to TRBJ1-1, with unresolved D. The CDR3 contains 14 residues. The V gene's germline CDR1 is SGDLS and CDR2 YYNGEE. The V gene lost 0 bases and the J gene lost 0 bases, with 6 bases spanning the gap. The CDR3 DNA sequence: TGTGCCAGCAGCGTAGAATCTGTGAACACTGAAGCTTTCTTT. This sequence encodes CASSVESVNTEAFF. Filled out from reference TRBV9 and TRBJ1-1, the complete variable domain reads DSGVTQTPKHLITATGQRVTLRCSPRSGDLSVYWYQQSLDQGLQFLIQYYNGEERAKGNILERFSAQQFPDLHSELNLSSLELGDSALYFCASSVESVNTEAFFGQGTRLTVV.

The gene calls are TRBV12-5 and TRBJ1-2, with D unclear. Trimming took off 0 bases at V and 4 bases at J, with 9 bases between the two ends. This CDR3 has 14 residues. Germline CDR1 reads LGHNT; CDR2 reads FRNRAP. CDR3 coding DNA: TGTGCTAGTGGTTTGGTAAACAGACCCTATGGCTACACCTTC. It yields the protein CASGLVNRPYGYTF.

The chain employs TRBV9 and TRBJ2-3, with D tentatively TRBD1 (6 bases). CDR3 length: 13 residues. The germline CDR1 and CDR2 sequences are SGDLS and YYNGEE. V was shortened by 6 bases and J by 1 base, with 9 bases between the two germline ends. CDR3: CASNRQGTDTQYF. As DNA, the CDR3 is TGTGCCAGCAACCGACAGGGCACAGATACGCAGTATTTT.

This rearrangement joins TRBV2 to TRBJ1-2, with a possible D match to TRBD1 (5 bases). This CDR3 contains 13 residues. Trimming removed 8 bases at V and 4 bases at J, with 14 bases between. Germline values: CDR1 SNHLY, CDR2 FYNNEI. Here the CDR3 reads CASLWGRSYGYTF. The DNA for the CDR3 is TGTGCCAGCTTGTGGGGCAGGAGCTATGGCTACACCTTC. Drawing the rest from reference TRBV2 and TRBJ1-2, the complete variable domain is EPEVTQTPSHQVTQMGQEVILRCVPISNHLYFYWYRQILGQKVEFLVSFYNNEISEKSEIFDDQFSVERPDGSNFTLKIRSTKLEDSAMYFCASLWGRSYGYTFGSGTRLTVV.

This clone showed up just a few times. The chain joins TRBV27 to TRBJ2-2, with 7 positions matching TRBD2. J was trimmed by 1 base and V by 6 bases; bases with no gene match: 11. This CDR3 spans 17 amino acids. The germline CDR1 and CDR2 sequences are MNHEY and SMNVEV (reference sequence). CDR3 loop: CASSPSGGVLNTGELFF. The CDR3 bases are TGTGCCAGCAGCCCTAGCGGAGGGGTCCTGAACACCGGGGAGCTGTTTTTT.

This chain connects TRBV19 to TRBJ1-2; TRBD1 is a possible D gene (6 bases). Between the trimmed V and J ends, which lost 4 bases and 4 bases, there was a span of 13 bases. Germline-derived CDR1 and CDR2 are LNHDA and SQIVND (reference sequence). The CDR3 has 14 amino acids. The CDR3 region has the DNA TGTGCCAGTAGTAGGCAACAGGGTAGCTATGGCTACACCTTC. It encodes CASSRQQGSYGYTF.

This sequence joins TRBV19 and TRBJ2-3, with D unresolved. In germline, CDR1 is LNHDA, CDR2 SQIVND (reference sequence). The germline V and J ends were trimmed by 0 bases and 6 bases, with 7 bases remaining between them. The CDR3 is 13 residues long. The DNA of the CDR3 is TGTGCCAGTAGTATAGAAATCCAGGATACGCAGTATTTT. Translated: CASSIEIQDTQYF.

The chain couples TRBV6-1 to TRBJ2-7; the D gene is possibly TRBD1 (6 bases). The germline V gene has CDR1 MNHNS and CDR2 SASEGT. The V end was cut by 5 bases, the J end by 3 bases, with 14 bases between. This CDR3 has 14 residues. DNA for the CDR3: TGTGCCAGCAGTCCTACCGTACAGGGCTACGAGCAGTACTTC. As protein: CASSPTVQGYEQYF.

This clone has just a few counts. J is TRBJ2-5 and V is TRBV7-9, with D possibly matching TRBD2 (6 bases). The better agreement between TRBJ2-7 and the DNA end casts doubt on the J call. This CDR3 comprises 16 residues. The germline V gene has CDR1 SEHNR and CDR2 FQNEAQ (reference sequence). The CDR3 DNA reads TGTGCCAGCAGCTTAGGGTGGGGAGGCAGCTCCTACGAGCAGTACTTC. Translation: CASSLGWGGSSYEQYF.

The count of this clone is one. This sequence joins TRBV7-3 and TRBJ2-7; 10 positions agree with TRBD2. The V and J ends lost 5 bases and 5 bases, in that order; junction bases with no gene match: 6. The germline V gene has CDR1 SGHTA and CDR2 FQGTGA. The CDR3 contains 14 residues. CDR3 nucleotides: TGTGCCAGCAGCCAAACTAGCGGGATGAACGAGCAGTACTTC. It codes for CASSQTSGMNEQYF.

The genes are TRBV5-1 and TRBJ2-7; TRBD2 aligns across 9 bases. The CDR3 is 15 amino acids. V was pared by 1 base and J by 2 bases, with 4 bases of the junction left unmatched. The germline CDR1 and CDR2 sequences are SGHRS and YFSETQ. The CDR3 protein is CASSLRGTSTYEQYF. The CDR3 coding sequence is TGCGCCAGCAGCTTGCGTGGGACTAGCACCTACGAGCAGTACTTC.

The chain uses TRBV11-2 and TRBJ2-3; 11 nucleotides match TRBD1. CDR3 size: 17 residues. J gave up 2 bases and V 5 bases, and 9 bases lay outside the gene matches. Germline V gives CDR1 SGHAT, CDR2 FQNNGV. CDR3 protein: CASSRGQGASPTDTQYF. CDR3 in DNA: TGTGCCAGCAGCAGAGGACAGGGGGCTAGCCCCACAGATACGCAGTATTTT.

This clone was observed a single time. The gene calls are TRBV15 and TRBJ2-3; TRBD2 agrees at 9 bases. Germline V gene data show CDR1 as LNHNV and CDR2 as YYDKDF (reference sequence). V was clipped by 0 bases and J by 4 bases; unmatched bases: 8. The CDR3 is 17 amino acids. The CDR3 DNA reads as TGTGCCACCAGCAGAGATATAGGACTAGCGAAAGCAGATACGCAGTATTTT. Amino acid sequence: CATSRDIGLAKADTQYF.